Listed below are T cell receptor beta chains from one sample, sequenced in a study of CD8+ T cells in alopecia areata. Produced via immunoSEQ multiplex PCR; TCRdb's table is partial and in-frame only. The sample yields around 190,000 clones, around 50% seen once. The material sequenced was CD8+ T cells sorted from blood. All receptors come from a human donor in good health. Both conserved end residues are part of each CDR3. D genes are given only for firm matches. The size of a clone is reported for some rows only, either as once, few or many, or as a class for expanded clones.

CDR3aa: CASSYAQSSYEQYF
CDR3nt: TGTGCCAGCAGTTACGCCCAGAGCTCCTACGAGCAGTACTTC
abundance: once
d_gene: .
j_gene: TRBJ2-7
len: 14
v_gene: TRBV6-5

CDR3aa: CASSPELGGPRDEQFF
CDR3nt: TGTGCCAGCAGCCCGGAGTTGGGGGGGCCAAGGGATGAGCAGTTCTTC
abundance: medium-sized
d_gene: .
j_gene: TRBJ2-1
len: 16
v_gene: TRBV5-5

CDR3aa: CAWTIGFGAGAQPQHF
CDR3nt: TGTGCCTGGACCATAGGGTTTGGTGCAGGGGCTCAGCCCCAGCATTTT
abundance: .
d_gene: .
j_gene: TRBJ1-5
len: 16
v_gene: TRBV30

CDR3aa: CASSLTLDEQFF
CDR3nt: TGTGCCAGCAGCTTAACTCTGGATGAGCAGTTCTTC
abundance: .
d_gene: .
j_gene: TRBJ2-1
len: 12
v_gene: TRBV7-3

CDR3aa: CASGPQGVGRDAYEQYF
CDR3nt: TGCGCCAGCGGCCCCCAAGGAGTGGGCAGGGACGCCTACGAGCAGTACTTC
abundance: .
d_gene: .
j_gene: TRBJ2-7
len: 17
v_gene: TRBV5-1

CDR3aa: CASSYGTEAFF
CDR3nt: TGTGCCAGCAGTTACGGCACTGAAGCTTTCTTT
abundance: .
d_gene: .
j_gene: TRBJ1-1
len: 11
v_gene: TRBV6-6

CDR3aa: CASSPATGELFF
CDR3nt: TGTGCCAGCAGTCCCGCCACCGGGGAGCTGTTTTTT
abundance: .
d_gene: .
j_gene: TRBJ2-2
len: 12
v_gene: TRBV27

CDR3aa: CSVEDYDGGGYGYTF
CDR3nt: TGCAGCGTTGAAGATTACGATGGAGGGGGCTATGGCTACACCTTC
abundance: few
d_gene: .
j_gene: TRBJ1-2
len: 15
v_gene: TRBV29-1

CDR3aa: CASSSRGEAFF
CDR3nt: TGTGCCAGCAGCTCCAGGGGAGAAGCTTTCTTT
abundance: .
d_gene: .
j_gene: TRBJ1-1
len: 11
v_gene: TRBV11-2

CDR3aa: CASSLSVGYEQYF
CDR3nt: TGTGCCAGCAGTTTGTCGGTGGGTTACGAGCAGTACTTC
abundance: .
d_gene: .
j_gene: TRBJ2-7
len: 13
v_gene: TRBV27

CDR3aa: CASSLGVVGRQYF
CDR3nt: TGTGCCAGCAGTCTAGGCGTTGTCGGGCGGCAGTACTTC
abundance: few
d_gene: .
j_gene: TRBJ2-7
len: 13
v_gene: TRBV27

CDR3aa: CACYGGPADTQYF
CDR3nt: TGTGCCTGTTACGGGGGGCCTGCGGATACGCAGTATTTT
abundance: .
d_gene: .
j_gene: TRBJ2-3
len: 13
v_gene: TRBV5-4

CDR3aa: CASSLGLTGHYLNTEAFF
CDR3nt: TGTGCCAGCAGCTTAGGCCTGACAGGCCATTATCTGAACACTGAAGCTTTCTTT
abundance: few
d_gene: .
j_gene: TRBJ1-1
len: 18
v_gene: TRBV7-9

CDR3aa: CASSTENSGANVLTF
CDR3nt: TGCGCCAGCAGCACGGAGAACTCTGGGGCCAACGTCCTGACTTTC
abundance: .
d_gene: .
j_gene: TRBJ2-6
len: 15
v_gene: TRBV5-1

CDR3aa: CASSLASDNYGYTF
CDR3nt: TGTGCCAGCAGCTTAGCGTCAGACAACTATGGCTACACCTTC
abundance: .
d_gene: .
j_gene: TRBJ1-2
len: 14
v_gene: TRBV7-9

CDR3aa: CASHTGEDNEKLFF
CDR3nt: TGTGCCAGTCACACAGGGGAGGATAATGAAAAACTGTTTTTT
abundance: .
d_gene: TRBD1
j_gene: TRBJ1-4
len: 14
v_gene: TRBV11-2

CDR3aa: CASSEGNTYEQYF
CDR3nt: TGTGCCAGCAGCGAGGGGAACACCTACGAGCAGTACTTC
abundance: few
d_gene: .
j_gene: TRBJ2-7
len: 13
v_gene: TRBV7-9

CDR3aa: CASSQGDYEQYF
CDR3nt: TGTGCCAGCAGCCAGGGGGACTACGAGCAGTACTTC
abundance: few
d_gene: TRBD1
j_gene: TRBJ2-7
len: 12
v_gene: TRBV11-1

CDR3aa: CAGEQGRVNTEAFF
CDR3nt: TGTGCCGGCGAACAGGGTAGGGTGAACACTGAAGCTTTCTTT
abundance: .
d_gene: .
j_gene: TRBJ1-1
len: 14
v_gene: TRBV7-9

CDR3aa: CASSLVPGTNTGELFF
CDR3nt: TGTGCCAGCAGCTTAGTACCAGGGACGAACACCGGGGAGCTGTTTTTT
abundance: .
d_gene: .
j_gene: TRBJ2-2
len: 16
v_gene: TRBV7-8

CDR3aa: CSVDPRGGNTEAFF
CDR3nt: TGCAGCGTTGACCCTCGGGGGGGGAACACTGAAGCTTTCTTT
abundance: .
d_gene: .
j_gene: TRBJ1-1
len: 14
v_gene: TRBV29-1

CDR3aa: CASSEDALTDSPLHF
CDR3nt: TGTGCCAGCAGTGAAGACGCCCTCACGGATTCACCCCTCCACTTT
abundance: .
d_gene: .
j_gene: TRBJ1-6
len: 15
v_gene: TRBV6-1

CDR3aa: CAWRPGLSTDTQYF
CDR3nt: TGTGCCTGGAGACCCGGACTAAGCACAGATACGCAGTATTTT
abundance: .
d_gene: .
j_gene: TRBJ2-3
len: 14
v_gene: TRBV30

CDR3aa: CAWSVRSSEAFF
CDR3nt: TGTGCCTGGAGTGTAAGGTCCTCTGAAGCTTTCTTT
abundance: .
d_gene: .
j_gene: TRBJ1-1
len: 12
v_gene: TRBV30

CDR3aa: CASSPSTTSGTGELFF
CDR3nt: TGCGCCAGCAGCCCCTCGACTACCTCGGGCACCGGGGAGCTGTTTTTT
abundance: .
d_gene: .
j_gene: TRBJ2-2
len: 16
v_gene: TRBV5-1

CDR3aa: CAWSGGVTSTDTQYF
CDR3nt: TGTGCCTGGAGTGGGGGGGTGACTAGCACAGATACGCAGTATTTT
abundance: .
d_gene: .
j_gene: TRBJ2-3
len: 15
v_gene: TRBV30